This T cell receptor (beta chain) was recorded in a study of shared clonotypes between healthy human individuals (dated by TCRdb to the early 2020s). General notes on the study: The cohort comprised a couple of women and a few men aged 18 to 49 years. Libraries were prepared and TCR repertoires were sequenced by different laboratories using diverse techniques, in order to increase sequencing depth and limit assay-specific biases. For each donor, CD4 naive and CD4 memory were each given three plates, CD8 naive was given two plates, and CD8 memory was given one plate. To estimate repertoire size and how much clonotypes are shared between individuals, the study performed deep sequencing of blood TCR repertoires from roughly five healthy adults. Each donor's leukapheresis produced roughly between about 0.85 and 10 billion PBMCs.

CD8 naive samples were CD45RO-negative cells positively selected for CCR7, giving a CD45RA+CCR7+ population that excluded TemRA cells. Donors were healthy HIV-negative adults with no recently reported acute infections or vaccinations. Every donor was a Caucasian adult living in Nashville, Tennessee, USA. Blood was collected by leukapheresis, and PBMCs were isolated by Ficoll-Histopaque density gradient centrifugation and then cryopreserved in liquid nitrogen vapor phase. Purity and quantity of every magnetically sorted T cell population were checked by analytical flow cytometry. Genomic DNA was isolated from every sorted fraction and measured by UV absorbance on a Nanodrop 2000c. Results and caveats for the whole study, not just this receptor: Sharing across a few donors was observed for around 5% of naive CD4, under 4% of naive CD8, roughly 2.4% of memory CD4, and 0.4% of memory CD8 clonotypes. The genetic and exposure-history diversity represented was limited by the small number of donors. Even with the large sequencing depth, rarefaction of the sorted-subset datasets indicated that sequencing was incomplete. Pairwise subsampling indicated that sequencing depth was expected to affect the degree of clonotype sharing among donors. Naive subsets generally had larger estimated clonotype richness than memory subsets. Compared with non-shared clonotypes, the clonotypes found in all four sorted-subset donors had higher generation probabilities. Sampling was restricted to blood, and TCR repertoires in tissue are likely to differ from TCR repertoires in blood.

TCR CDR3 regions were amplified from genomic DNA by multiplex PCR using the deep immunoSEQ assay. Extracted genomic DNA from each cell subset was distributed evenly across all wells of several immunoSEQ 96-well plates, and each plate was treated as a replicate. For sorted subsets, 200 to 250 ng of genomic DNA, equivalent to some 30,000 T cell genomes, went into each replicate PCR. Purified libraries were measured with a Qubit 3.0 fluorometer, size-checked on a Bioanalyzer 2100, and measured again with the KAPA Library Quantification kit. A separate single-read 150-cycle Illumina NextSeq 550 flow cell was used to sequence each immunoSEQ 96-well plate. The paper's data handling went like this. The immunoSEQ output contained only junctional sequences without quality scores, so filtering could not match that applied to full-length reads. Sequences were annotated with PyIR, a Python wrapper for IgBLAST v1.9, and V/J genes and CDR3 were assigned using IMGT germline references. Reads were removed for weak V/J assignments (E-value above 1e-6), missing CDR3, stop codons, out-of-frame junctions, or ambiguous translated residues. V3J clonotypes were defined as sequences sharing the same inferred V gene, J gene, and CDR3 amino acid sequence. Percentage overlap between repertoires was calculated by dividing the number of shared unique clonotypes by the size of the smaller repertoire. Repertoire richness was assessed with RTK rarefaction, the Chao1 estimator, and Recon v2.1 estimates of unobserved clonotypes. Generation probabilities for all TCRbeta clonotypes obtained by the gDNA method from a handful of donors were computed using OLGA. Entries here come from immuneACCESS through TCRdb and include only in-frame sequences with V and J called. Some clones fail to appear in such tables; in the studies checked, an unresolved V gene covers under half of the shortfall, and the cause of the remainder is unknown. D and trimming come from the DNA, and the V and J calls and clone size come from that table. A total of about 2 million clones appear in this sample, approximately 95% of them only once. The ten most abundant clones make up roughly 1.1% of the sample.

Comment on this clone: Its cognate antigen has yet to be identified. Per-base qualities were not stored, and no clone one base away is much larger.

A distance of 10 bases separates the germline ends of V and J, which lose 2 bases and 5 bases respectively. Inclusive of the bounding cysteine and phenylalanine, the CDR3 is 13 residues long. Here the CDR3 DNA is all that survives: 39 bases in frame from base 1. Looking up the germline V gene yields CDR1 ENHRY and CDR2 SYGVKD. Recombination joined TRBV10-3 with TRBJ2-7; perhaps TRBD2 is the D gene, with 5 bases matching. The sample taken for sequencing was naive CD8+ T cells sorted from blood. The cell subset or site label for this specimen denotes: CD45RA+CCR7+. This TCR came from a man aged 18 to 35 in good health. The sequence in DNA is TGTGCCATCAGTGAGGGACTGGCGGACGAGCAGTACTTC. It is translated as CAISEGLADEQYF.